This T cell receptor beta chain was captured by sequencing in a study of T-cell memory formation after mild COVID-19. General study findings and limits: Later expanders leaned CD4+, whereas clones that contracted between day 15 and 85 were balanced CD4/CD8. Nothing confirmed that second-wave clones peaking on day 37 were specific for SARS-CoV-2. Contracting CD8+ clones were enriched in EMRA, CD4+ mainly in CM and EM.

TCRdb used MiXCR to reprocess the 5' RACE reads, holding one entry per CDR3 protein. The sample lists tens of thousands of distinct CDR3 sequences, over 9.5% occurring once. V dropped 0 bases and J dropped 0 bases, with 16 bases sitting between them. The length of the CDR3 is 18 residues. CDR1 is ENHRY, CDR2 SYGVKD, per germline. Comments on this clonotype: Antigen: not known.

The origin of this receptor is a man aged 18 to 30 who had mild COVID-19 (a few samples of this study predate the infection). Cell type and time point are not known. The sample comprised PBMCs or a T cell subset sorted from them (not recorded which). J is TRBJ2-3 and V is TRBV10-3; tentatively, D is TRBD2 (5 bases). The CDR3 DNA is TGTGCCATCAGTGAGTCGAAAGGACTTTCTTCTAGCACAGATACGCAGTATTTT. It translates to CAISESKGLSSSTDTQYF.